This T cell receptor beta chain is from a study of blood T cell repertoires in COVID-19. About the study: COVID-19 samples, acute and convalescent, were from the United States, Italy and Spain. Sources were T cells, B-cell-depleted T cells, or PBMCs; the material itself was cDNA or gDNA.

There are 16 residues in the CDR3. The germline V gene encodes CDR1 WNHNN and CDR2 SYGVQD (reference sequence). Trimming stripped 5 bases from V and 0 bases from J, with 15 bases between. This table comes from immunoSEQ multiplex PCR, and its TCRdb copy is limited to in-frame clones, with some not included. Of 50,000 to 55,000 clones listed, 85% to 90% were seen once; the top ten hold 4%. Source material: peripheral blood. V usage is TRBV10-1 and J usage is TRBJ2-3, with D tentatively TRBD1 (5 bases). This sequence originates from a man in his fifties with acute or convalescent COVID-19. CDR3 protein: CASSPQGIPSTDTQYF. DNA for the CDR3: TGCGCCAGCAGTCCTCAGGGAATTCCTAGCACAGATACGCAGTATTTT.